This T cell receptor beta chain was recorded in a study of T-cell memory formation after mild COVID-19. Background on the study: Clusters were largely donor specific.

Each CDR3 protein gets one entry after TCRdb re-called the 5' RACE reads with MiXCR. The table has 250,000 to 300,000 distinct CDR3 sequences, approximately 16% seen once. Notes on the study in general: Later expanders leaned toward CD4+, whereas clones contracting from day 15 to 85 were balanced CD4/CD8. Unconfirmed was the SARS-CoV-2 specificity of second-wave clones that peaked on day 37.

V was trimmed by 6 bases and J by 2 bases, leaving 10 bases between them. The CDR3 totals 13 residues. This clonotype has a handful of counts. Its specificity is unknown. The genes are TRBV12-3 or TRBV12-4 and TRBJ1-2; D gene unclear. The sequence came from a man between 18 and 35 years old who had mild COVID-19 (a few samples of this study predate the infection). Cell type and time point are not known. Sequencing input: PBMCs or a T cell subset sorted from them (not recorded which). The CDR3 nucleotides are TGTGCCAGCAGCGTCGTGACAAACTATGGCTACACCTTC. It yields the protein CASSVVTNYGYTF.